These 3 T cell receptor beta chains were sequenced from one sample in a study of neurological immune-mediated disorders. Stated time point: longitudinal time-point 2. TCRdb recomputed calls from the 5' RACE reads with MiXCR, one row per CDR3 protein. The data show about 80,000 distinct CDR3 sequences, approximately 6% seen once. The sample taken for sequencing was PBMCs. These receptors were obtained from a woman between 55 and 75 years old with multiple sclerosis.

This clonotype was recorded many times. The chain recombines TRBV5-1 with TRBJ1-1; TRBD1 matches at 12 bases. CDR3 size: 14 residues. The J segment lost 11 bases and the V segment lost 4 bases, leaving 9 bases of the junction unmatched. Germline values: CDR1 SGHRS, CDR2 YFSETQ. DNA for the CDR3: TGCGCCAGCAGCGCCGGGACAGGGGGCCGATTGGCTTTCTTT. This translates into CASSAGTGGRLAFF.

In its sample, this clonotype ranks as medium-sized. CDR3 amino acids: CASSLDRVEQYF. CDR3 bases: TGCGCCAGCAGCTTGGACAGGGTTGAGCAGTACTTC. The J gene is TRBJ2-7, the V gene TRBV5-1; perhaps TRBD1 as D (6 bases). V lost 0 bases, J lost 7 bases, and 8 bases lay in between. Germline CDR1 SGHRS, CDR2 YFSETQ. The length of the CDR3 is 12 residues.

At least ten counts were recorded for this clonotype. The chain couples TRBV20-1 to TRBJ1-2; D ambiguous. Germline V gene sequence: CDR1 DFQATT, CDR2 SNEGSKA (reference sequence). The length of the CDR3 is 13 residues. Trimming cost V 0 bases and J 2 bases, with 7 bases left between them. CDR3 DNA sequence: TGCAGTGCTAGAGATCATAGAAACTATGGCTACACCTTC. As protein: CSARDHRNYGYTF.